The TCR beta chain under discussion was sequenced for a study of blood T cell repertoires in COVID-19. About the research overall: Sites in the United States, Italy and Spain provided acute and convalescent COVID-19 samples.

Germline CDR1 reads MNHEY; CDR2 reads SVGEGT. This CDR3 region has 14 residues. The data were produced by immunoSEQ multiplex PCR, yet TCRdb's version contains in-frame clones alone and is incomplete. This table holds roughly 420,000 clones, roughly 90% found once. This clone was observed a handful of times. A read error may produce the germline difference seen at one junction end. This sequence was found in a woman younger than 45 with acute COVID-19. The V gene is TRBV6-2 or TRBV6-3, the J gene TRBJ1-5; no definite D call. Sequencing was performed on PBMCs or T cells enriched from blood (not recorded which). CDR3 nucleotide sequence: TGTGCCAGCAGTTATATACAGAGCACTCAGCCCCAGCATTTT. It codes for CASSYIQSTQPQHF.